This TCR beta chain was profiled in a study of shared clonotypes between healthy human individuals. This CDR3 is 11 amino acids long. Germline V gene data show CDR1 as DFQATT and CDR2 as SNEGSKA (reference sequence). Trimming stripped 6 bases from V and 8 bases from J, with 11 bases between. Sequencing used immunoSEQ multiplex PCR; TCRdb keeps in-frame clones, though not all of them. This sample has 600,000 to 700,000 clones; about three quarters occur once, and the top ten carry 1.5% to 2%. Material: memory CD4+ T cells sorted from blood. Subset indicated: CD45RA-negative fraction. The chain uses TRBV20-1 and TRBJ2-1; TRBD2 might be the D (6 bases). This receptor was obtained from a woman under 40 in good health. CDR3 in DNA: TGCAGTGCCCGACTAGTCTATGAGCAGTTCTTC. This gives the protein CSARLVYEQFF.